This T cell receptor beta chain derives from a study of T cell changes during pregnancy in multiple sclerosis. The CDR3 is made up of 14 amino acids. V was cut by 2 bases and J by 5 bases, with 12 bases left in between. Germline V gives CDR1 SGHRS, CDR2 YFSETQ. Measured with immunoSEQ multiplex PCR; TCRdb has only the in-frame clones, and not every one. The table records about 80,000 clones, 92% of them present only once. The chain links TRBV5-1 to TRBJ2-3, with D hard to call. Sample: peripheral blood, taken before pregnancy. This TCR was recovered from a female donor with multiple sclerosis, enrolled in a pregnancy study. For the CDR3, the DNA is TGCGCCAGCAGCTTTGACACAGATCGAGATACGCAGTATTTT. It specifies CASSFDTDRDTQYF.